This entry lists 15 T cell receptor beta chains sequenced from one sample in a study of cytomegalovirus exposure and HLA in healthy donors. Both 60 Vbeta primers and 13 Jbeta primers went into the PCR. Data came from immunoSEQ multiplex PCR; TCRdb stores just in-frame clones and leaves some out. The listing records roughly 120,000 clones. Sequenced: PBMCs. Source of these receptors: a man aged 18 to 30 in good health and CMV-seronegative.

The chain employs TRBV2 and TRBJ1-6; 10 bases are shared with TRBD1. V shed 6 bases and J 7 bases; nucleotides not matched to a gene: 6. The CDR3 sequence is 15 residues long. Germline V gene lookup returns CDR1 SNHLY and CDR2 FYNNEI. The chain's CDR3 is CASSRQGAENSPLHF. The DNA of the CDR3 is TGTGCCAGCAGCCGACAGGGGGCAGAAAATTCACCCCTCCACTTT.

Notes on this clone: The same CDR3 also results from other DNA sequences found in this sample. This sequence joins TRBV29-1 and TRBJ2-7; D gene unclear. V lost 4 bases and J lost 4, with 8 bases in between. The length of the CDR3 is 11 residues. CDR1 and CDR2 (germline): SQVTM, ANQGSEA. CDR3 DNA sequence: TGCAGCGTTGTCCAGGTATACGAGCAGTACTTC. Its translation is CSVVQVYEQYF.

As regards this clone: Its ends do not fully match the called genes, so a read error is possible. This chain uses TRBV6-5 with TRBJ1-2; 9 nucleotides line up with TRBD1. This CDR3 spans 15 amino acids. The V gene's germline CDR1 is MNHEY and CDR2 SVGAGI. CDR3: CASSYTAGTGSGSAF. In DNA form, the CDR3 reads TGTGCCAGCAGTTACACGGCTGGGACAGGGTCCGGTTCGGCCTTC.

V gene TRBV6-4 combines with J gene TRBJ1-2; perhaps TRBD1 as D (6 bases). The V end lost 6 bases, the J end lost 4 bases, and 15 bases lay between the germline ends. The germline CDR1 and CDR2 sequences are MRHNA and SNTAGT. The CDR3 runs to 14 residues. CDR3 region: CASRRTDELYGYTF. The CDR3 coding sequence is TGTGCCAGCAGACGGACAGACGAACTCTATGGCTACACCTTC.

The chain couples TRBV11-2 to TRBJ2-1, with TRBD2 matching 9 bases. The CDR3 is 15 amino acids. The trim removed 8 bases at V and 6 bases at J, leaving 11 bases unmatched. Germline CDR1 is SGHAT and CDR2 is FQNNGV. In DNA, the CDR3 is TGTGCCAGCGGAAAGTTAGCGGGAGACAGCAATGAGCAGTTCTTC. Its translation: CASGKLAGDSNEQFF.

V usage is TRBV15 and J usage is TRBJ1-4; D is unresolved. V lost 4 bases and J lost 8, with 17 bases in between. This CDR3 contains 15 residues. The V gene's germline CDR1 is LNHNV and CDR2 YYDKDF (reference sequence). The CDR3: CATSNGRVVVEKLFF. The CDR3 DNA sequence: TGTGCCACCAGCAACGGGCGGGTGGTCGTCGAAAAACTGTTTTTT.

V gene TRBV5-3 combines with J gene TRBJ1-2, with 8 bases lining up with TRBD1. TRBV5-3 is known as an ORF, though its function is uncertain. The CDR3 consists of 21 residues. J lost 2 bases, V lost 0 bases, and 21 bases had no gene match. The chain's CDR3 is CARSLETGEDTQRTRNYGYTF. The CDR3 DNA sequence: TGTGCCAGAAGCTTGGAGACAGGGGAAGATACACAACGAACAAGAAACTATGGCTACACCTTC.

For the CDR3, the DNA is TGTGCCAGCAGCGTAGATCGGGGGGATGGCTACACCTTC. The encoded protein is CASSVDRGDGYTF. V usage is TRBV9 and J usage is TRBJ1-2, with D possibly TRBD1 on 5 matching bases. CDR3 size: 13 residues. Trimming removed 0 bases from V and 6 bases from J, with 9 bases in between. Germline V gene lookup returns CDR1 SGDLS and CDR2 YYNGEE. The full variable domain, completed using reference TRBV9 and TRBJ1-2, is DSGVTQTPKHLITATGQRVTLRCSPRSGDLSVYWYQQSLDQGLQFLIQYYNGEERAKGNILERFSAQQFPDLHSELNLSSLELGDSALYFCASSVDRGDGYTFGSGTRLTVV.

The chain uses TRBV19 and TRBJ1-1; D may be TRBD1 (6 bases). Trimming took 10 bases from V and 0 from J, leaving 12 bases between them. The CDR3 runs 13 residues. CDR1 and CDR2 (germline): LNHDA, SQIVND (reference sequence). This CDR3 reads CATATGVNTEAFF. The DNA of the CDR3 is TGTGCCACCGCGACAGGAGTGAACACTGAAGCTTTCTTT.

The chain employs TRBV28 and TRBJ1-1; 10 bases match TRBD1. This CDR3 is 16 amino acids long. CDR1 and CDR2 from the germline V gene are MDHEN and SYDVKM. The V segment lost 3 bases and the J segment 4 bases; nucleotides outside the gene matches: 8. This CDR3 reads CASSFPPGQGSTEAFF. The CDR3 coding sequence is TGTGCCAGCAGTTTTCCCCCGGGACAGGGGTCCACTGAAGCTTTCTTT.

The chain combines TRBV19 with TRBJ1-6; 7 bases are shared with TRBD1. The V gene's germline CDR1 is LNHDA and CDR2 SQIVND (reference sequence). V gave up 5 bases and J gave up 14 bases; unmatched junction bases: 9. The CDR3 runs to 13 residues. Written as DNA, the CDR3 is TGTGCCAGTAGTCCAGACAGGGTGAATTCCCTCCACTTT. Protein product: CASSPDRVNSLHF.

This rearrangement joins TRBV29-1 to TRBJ2-5; TRBD1 agrees at 9 bases. Germline V gives CDR1 SQVTM, CDR2 ANQGSEA. The CDR3 runs 13 residues. Trimming at V came to 6 bases and at J to 5 bases, leaving 7 bases not matched to a gene. CDR3 residues: CSVTGGVGETQYF. The DNA of the CDR3 is TGCAGCGTGACAGGGGGGGTTGGGGAGACCCAGTACTTC.

This chain uses TRBV7-2 with TRBJ1-2; D is possibly TRBD1 (6 bases). Trimming removed 5 bases at V and 0 bases at J, with 16 bases between. This CDR3 has 16 amino acids. Germline-derived CDR1 and CDR2 are SGHTA and FQGNSA. The chain's CDR3 is CASSELGGAPNYGYTF. CDR3 coding DNA: TGTGCCAGCAGCGAACTGGGGGGGGCGCCTAACTATGGCTACACCTTC. Drawing the rest from reference TRBV7-2 and TRBJ1-2, the complete variable domain is GAGVSQSPSNKVTEKGKDVELRCDPISGHTALYWYRQSLGQGLEFLIYFQGNSAPDKSGLPSDRFSAERTGGSVSTLTIQRTQQEDSAVYLCASSELGGAPNYGYTFGSGTRLTVV.

On this clone: One end of the junction is discordant with germline, which a read error may explain. Other DNA sequences from this sample encode an identical CDR3 as well. The chain is built from TRBV6-5 and TRBJ1-1, with TRBD1 identical over 7 bases. Germline V gives CDR1 MNHEY, CDR2 SVGAGI. The CDR3 sequence is 15 residues long. CDR3 loop: CASSCTGQMNTEAFF. The CDR3 DNA reads TGCGCCAGCAGTTGTACGGGACAGATGAACACTGAAGCTTTCTTT.

This sequence joins TRBV11-2 and TRBJ2-3, with 9 bases lining up with TRBD2. Trimming took 5 bases from V and 4 from J; bases not matched to a gene: 10. Germline V gene lookup returns CDR1 SGHAT and CDR2 FQNNGV. The CDR3 covers 16 residues. The CDR3 nucleotides read TGTGCCAGCAGCCCGAGAAGGACTAGCGCGCCAGATACGCAGTATTTT. Amino acid sequence: CASSPRRTSAPDTQYF. Full variable domain (missing parts from reference TRBV11-2 and TRBJ2-3): EAGVAQSPRYKIIEKRQSVAFWCNPISGHATLYWYQQILGQGPKLLIQFQNNGVVDDSQLPKDRFSAERLKGVDSTLKIQPAKLEDSAVYLCASSPRRTSAPDTQYFGPGTRLTVL.